These 15 T cell receptor beta chains were sequenced from one sample in a study of T cell responses to AZD1222 COVID-19 vaccine. Produced via immunoSEQ multiplex PCR; TCRdb's table is partial and in-frame only. This table has over 100,000 clones, about nine tenths appearing once. The material was peripheral blood, obtained 28 days after the second AZD1222 dose. These receptors were obtained from an adult who received the AZD1222 COVID-19 vaccine.

This rearrangement joins TRBV19 to TRBJ1-1; 7 nucleotides agree with TRBD1. Germline V gene lookup returns CDR1 LNHDA and CDR2 SQIVND (reference sequence). J lost 4 bases, V lost 6 bases, and 11 bases had no gene match. This CDR3 has 15 residues. CDR3 DNA: TGTGCCAGTAGCCCCACAGGGGCCTTGGGCACTGAAGCTTTCTTT. It is translated as CASSPTGALGTEAFF.

The chain uses TRBV28 and TRBJ1-4; 9 nucleotides line up with TRBD1. The germline gives CDR1 MDHEN, CDR2 SYDVKM. This CDR3 contains 14 residues. Trimming removed 2 bases from V and 10 bases from J; junction bases left unmatched: 5. The CDR3 region has the DNA TGTGCCAGCAGTTTAGACAGGGGGAGGCCAAAACTGTTTTTT. Encoded protein: CASSLDRGRPKLFF.

This chain joins TRBV27 and TRBJ1-1; D perhaps matches TRBD1 (6 bases). This CDR3 has 18 residues. Looked up from germline, CDR1 is MNHEY and CDR2 is SMNVEV (reference sequence). V lost 0 bases, J lost 3 bases, and 20 bases lay in between. CDR3 in amino acids: CASSLSPDRRNRDTEAFF. Here the CDR3 DNA reads TGTGCCAGCAGTTTATCCCCGGACAGAAGAAATAGGGACACTGAAGCTTTCTTT.

The rearrangement uses TRBV15 and TRBJ1-1; D perhaps matches TRBD1 (5 bases). Deletions cut 3 bases from V and 1 base from J, with 12 bases between. The CDR3 contains 15 residues. CDR1 and CDR2 from the germline V gene are LNHNV and YYDKDF (reference sequence). In nucleotides, the CDR3 is TGTGCCACCAGCAGGGCAGGGTGGTGGAACACTGAAGCTTTCTTT. This sequence encodes CATSRAGWWNTEAFF.

V usage is TRBV24-1 and J usage is TRBJ2-1; 12 positions agree with TRBD2. V shed 4 bases, J shed 4 bases, and the junction held 4 bases outside the gene matches. The CDR3 contains 16 residues. Germline V gene lookup returns CDR1 KGHDR and CDR2 SFDVKD. CDR3 coding DNA: TGTGCCACCAGTGACAGGACTAGCGGGAATTACAATGAGCAGTTCTTC. Translated, it gives CATSDRTSGNYNEQFF.

This clone occurred once. A much larger clone differs from this one at a single base, so this may be a read error. The rearrangement joins TRBV2 to TRBJ2-2; D gene uncertain. The CDR3 has 13 residues. In germline, CDR1 is SNHLY, CDR2 FYNNEI. Trimming took off 4 bases at V and 1 base at J, with 4 bases between the two ends. The CDR3 nucleotides are TGTGCCAGCAGTGGGGAGAACACCGGGGAGCTGTTTTTT. Its protein product is CASSGENTGELFF.

The chain links TRBV3-1 (or the pseudogene TRBV3-2) to TRBJ2-3; D is perhaps TRBD1 or TRBD2 (5 bases each). Trimming cost V 4 bases and J 2 bases, with 13 bases left between them. The CDR3 length is 15 residues. Germline lookup yields CDR1 LGHDT and CDR2 YNNKEL (reference sequence). CDR3 nucleotides: TGTGCCAGCAGCCCCTCGGGACCTATCACAGATACGCAGTATTTT. Encoded protein: CASSPSGPITDTQYF.

This clone was counted a few times. The CDR3 region is CASGPAGSNQPQHF. The CDR3 nucleotides read TGTGCCAGCGGGCCGGCCGGGTCCAATCAGCCCCAGCATTTT. The gene calls are TRBV28 and TRBJ1-5, with no clear D. The CDR3 is 14 amino acids. Germline CDR1 and CDR2: MDHEN and SYDVKM. Trimming stripped 8 bases from V and 3 bases from J, with 14 bases between. The variable domain in full, completed from reference TRBV28 and TRBJ1-5, reads DVKVTQSSRYLVKRTGEKVFLECVQDMDHENMFWYRQDPGLGLRLIYFSYDVKMKEKGDIPEGYSVSREKKERFSLILESASTNQTSMYLCASGPAGSNQPQHFGDGTRLSIL.

This clone has just a few counts. The J gene is TRBJ1-2, the V gene TRBV9; D gene ambiguous. Germline CDR1 reads SGDLS; CDR2 reads YYNGEE. This CDR3 has 14 residues. Trimming cost V 4 bases and J 4 bases, with 14 bases left between them. CDR3 DNA: TGTGCCAGCAGCCCAGAGCAGGCCCCCTATGGCTACACCTTC. Its protein product is CASSPEQAPYGYTF.

This clone was recorded only once. This chain connects TRBV27 to TRBJ1-5; D is uncertain. The CDR3 is 13 amino acids. The germline V gene has CDR1 MNHEY and CDR2 SMNVEV (reference sequence). Trimming pared 6 bases from V and 3 bases from J, leaving 9 bases between. The CDR3 DNA is TGTGCCAGCAGGTACAGCTCCAATCAGCCCCAGCATTTT. It specifies CASRYSSNQPQHF.

The J gene is TRBJ1-6, the V gene TRBV5-8; D remains unclear. Trimming took off 1 base at V and 4 bases at J, with 9 bases between the two ends. CDR3 length: 15 amino acids. From germline, CDR1 is SGHTS and CDR2 YDEGEE. CDR3 coding DNA: TGTGCCAGCAGCTTGTTATACAGATATAATTCACCCCTCCACTTT. Translating it yields CASSLLYRYNSPLHF.

This chain links TRBV13 with TRBJ2-5; no clear D. Germline V lookup: CDR1 PRHDT, CDR2 FYEKMQ (reference sequence). The CDR3 contains 15 residues. Trimming shortened V by 5 bases and J by 1 base, and 14 bases separated the two germline ends. The CDR3 DNA follows: TGTGCCAGCAGCCCGCGTGGGCGCCTCCAAGAGACCCAGTACTTC. Its protein is CASSPRGRLQETQYF.

The rearrangement joins TRBV11-2 to TRBJ1-3; a possible D gene is TRBD1 (5 bases). The V gene's germline CDR1 is SGHAT and CDR2 FQNNGV. The ends were cut back, 5 bases at V and 2 bases at J, with 13 bases in the middle. CDR3 length: 15 amino acids. This chain's CDR3 is CASSRQFGPGNTIYF. The DNA of the CDR3 is TGTGCCAGCAGCCGACAGTTTGGCCCTGGAAACACCATATATTTT.

The CDR3 loop reads CASSPGTTRGTEAFF. The CDR3 coding sequence is TGTGCCAGCAGCCCTGGGACTACACGGGGCACTGAAGCTTTCTTT. The rearrangement joins TRBV28 to TRBJ1-1; weak D call: TRBD1 (5 bases). CDR3 length: 15 amino acids. The germline V and J ends were trimmed by 6 bases and 4 bases, with 18 bases remaining between them. Looked up from germline, CDR1 is MDHEN and CDR2 is SYDVKM.

This clone has only a few counts. The chain recombines TRBV4-1 with TRBJ2-7; maybe TRBD2 (6 bases). Germline loops: CDR1 MGHRA, CDR2 YSYEKL. The CDR3 runs 16 residues. Trimming left V 0 bases short and J 3 bases short, with 15 bases between. The DNA for the CDR3 is TGCGCCAGCAGCCAAGATCGGAGACTAGGGCTCTACGAGCAGTACTTC. Translation: CASSQDRRLGLYEQYF.